The 9 T cell receptor beta chains listed next were all sequenced from one sample in a study of graft-versus-host responses after intestinal transplantation. Generated by immunoSEQ multiplex PCR, the TCRdb table keeps only in-frame clones and is missing some. Among 130,000 or so clones listed, around nine tenths were seen once. No antigen is known for these receptors. This material consisted of unstimulated CD4+ T cells sorted from spleen or lymph node cells, taken before intestinal transplant. The receptors shown here come from a human donor who received an intestinal transplant.

The chain recombines TRBV7-3 with TRBJ2-5; 10 bases agree with TRBD2. There are 15 residues in the CDR3. Germline loops: CDR1 SGHTA, CDR2 FQGTGA. V lost 3 bases, J lost 5 bases, and 6 bases stayed unmatched. The CDR3 DNA reads TGTGCCAGCAGCTTCCGAGGACTAGCGGAGGAGACCCAGTACTTC. It codes for CASSFRGLAEETQYF.

The rearrangement uses TRBV18 and TRBJ2-3; 10 nucleotides line up with TRBD1. Germline V gene lookup returns CDR1 KGHSH and CDR2 LQKENI. The CDR3 is 20 amino acids. The V and J ends lost 1 base and 3 bases, in that order; junction bases with no gene match: 16. CDR3 sequence (DNA): TGTGCCAGCTCACCACTCGTTTTGACAGGGGGCCGCGTTGGGACAGATACGCAGTATTTT. It codes for CASSPLVLTGGRVGTDTQYF. Full variable domain (remainder filled in from reference TRBV18 and TRBJ2-3): NAGVMQNPRHLVRRRGQEARLRCSPMKGHSHVYWYRQLPEEGLKFMVYLQKENIIDESGMPKERFSAEFPKEGPSILRIQQVVRGDSAAYFCASSPLVLTGGRVGTDTQYFGPGTRLTVL.

The rearrangement joins TRBV28 to TRBJ2-7; 7 bases are a match to TRBD1. With V trimmed by 6 bases and J by 0 bases, 2 bases remained unmatched. Per the germline V gene, CDR1 is MDHEN and CDR2 is SYDVKM. The CDR3 sequence is 13 residues long. CDR3 protein: CASSSGGSYEQYF. Here the CDR3 DNA reads TGTGCCAGCAGCTCAGGGGGCTCCTACGAGCAGTACTTC. Drawing the rest from reference TRBV28 and TRBJ2-7, the complete variable domain is DVKVTQSSRYLVKRTGEKVFLECVQDMDHENMFWYRQDPGLGLRLIYFSYDVKMKEKGDIPEGYSVSREKKERFSLILESASTNQTSMYLCASSSGGSYEQYFGPGTRLTVT.

V is TRBV2 and J is TRBJ2-7; 12 nucleotides align to TRBD2. J was trimmed by 4 bases and V by 7 bases; bases with no gene match: 11. CDR1 is SNHLY, CDR2 FYNNEI, per germline. The CDR3 contains 16 residues. The DNA of the CDR3 is TGTGCCAGCATCGGAGATGGACTAGCGGGACAATACGAGCAGTACTTC. Its translation is CASIGDGLAGQYEQYF.

V and J are TRBV18 and TRBJ2-5; the match to TRBD1 covers 10 bases. Germline assignment: CDR1 KGHSH and CDR2 LQKENI. This CDR3 is built from 14 residues. V lost 5 bases, J lost 8 bases, and 8 bases stayed unmatched. In DNA form, the CDR3 reads TGTGCCAGCTCAACTACCGGGACAGGGGCCACCCAGTACTTC. Protein sequence: CASSTTGTGATQYF.

Points on this clone: One end of the junction does not line up with germline, which may come from a read error. The V call is TRBV6-6, the J call TRBJ1-5; the match to TRBD1 covers 9 bases. CDR3 length: 15 residues. Per the germline V gene, CDR1 is MNHNY and CDR2 is SVGAGI (reference sequence). This chain's CDR3 is CASSDPGQGNRPQHF. As DNA, the CDR3 is TGTGCCAGCAGCGACCCGGGACAGGGAAATCGGCCCCAGCATTTT.

V gene TRBV28 combines with J gene TRBJ2-7; 11 bases match TRBD2. Germline loops: CDR1 MDHEN, CDR2 SYDVKM. Unmatched junction bases numbered 8, after V lost 10 bases and J lost 6 bases. The CDR3 contains 13 residues. DNA for the CDR3: TGTGCCATAAGGGGTAGCGGGAGGGGCGAGCAGTACTTC. It is translated as CAIRGSGRGEQYF.

This clone showed up just once. CDR3 residues: CASLTGSLSGELFF. CDR3 coding DNA: TGTGCCAGCTTGACAGGGAGCCTTTCCGGGGAGCTGTTTTTT. The chain has TRBV28 and TRBJ2-2, with TRBD1 matching over 7 bases. J gave up 6 bases and V 8 bases, and 9 bases lay outside the gene matches. This CDR3 has 14 residues. Germline lookup yields CDR1 MDHEN and CDR2 SYDVKM.

The chain uses TRBV6-5 and TRBJ1-5; tentative D call: TRBD1 (6 bases). Germline V lookup: CDR1 MNHEY, CDR2 SVGAGI. Deletions cut 6 bases from V and 4 bases from J, with 10 bases between. The CDR3 runs to 13 residues. Written as DNA, the CDR3 is TGTGCCAGCAGACAGGGATTTAATCAGCCCCAGCATTTT. It translates to CASRQGFNQPQHF.